A single sample gave rise to the 5 T cell receptor beta chains below, sequenced in a study of blood T cell repertoires in COVID-19. The assay was immunoSEQ multiplex PCR, and TCRdb's table has in-frame clones only and misses some. This sample yields about 43,000 clones, of which 86% are seen a single time; 8% to 9% belongs to the top ten. Sequenced input: peripheral blood. These receptors were taken from a man in his fifties or sixties with active COVID-19.

The chain recombines TRBV5-4 with TRBJ1-1; tentatively, D is TRBD1 (5 bases). The CDR3 contains 13 residues. Germline loops: CDR1 SGHNT, CDR2 YYREEE (reference sequence). V was shortened by 7 bases and J by 0 bases, with 10 bases between the two germline ends. The DNA for the CDR3 is TGTGCCAGCGGGGCACAGATGAACACTGAAGCTTTCTTT. Its protein product is CASGAQMNTEAFF.

The rearrangement uses TRBV12-3 or TRBV12-4 and TRBJ1-2, with no clear D. V was clipped by 4 bases and J by 8 bases, with 8 bases between them. This CDR3 comprises 11 residues. As DNA, the CDR3 is TGTGCCAGCAGTTCTGTAGAGGGCTACACCTTC. The encoded protein is CASSSVEGYTF.

J is TRBJ2-1 and V is TRBV6-5; TRBD1 matches at 10 bases. The CDR3 runs 14 residues. V lost 4 bases and J lost 5; bases outside the gene matches: 2. The germline V gene encodes CDR1 MNHEY and CDR2 SVGAGI. The CDR3 DNA follows: TGTGCCAGCAGTTGGGGACAGGGGAACAATGAGCAGTTCTTC. Translated: CASSWGQGNNEQFF.

The rearrangement uses TRBV11-3 and TRBJ2-3; 8 nucleotides align to TRBD1. This CDR3 is built from 13 residues. Germline-derived CDR1 and CDR2 are SGHNT and YENEEA. The V gene end was trimmed by 1 base and the J gene end by 6 bases; junction bases not matched to a gene: 0. CDR3 nucleotides: TGTGCCAGCAGCTTAGGACAGGGGGATACGCAGTATTTT. Amino acid sequence: CASSLGQGDTQYF.

The V gene is TRBV30, the J gene TRBJ2-3; 11 bases agree with TRBD2. The CDR3 is 14 amino acids. CDR1 and CDR2 (germline): GTSNPN, SVGIG (reference sequence). V was pared by 4 bases and J by 2 bases, with 2 bases of the junction left unmatched. CDR3 in amino acids: CAWKGLAVTDTQYF. The CDR3 DNA reads as TGTGCCTGGAAGGGACTAGCGGTCACAGATACGCAGTATTTT.